The 15 T cell receptor beta chains reported below all come from one sample, sequenced in a study of shared clonotypes between healthy human individuals. The protocol was immunoSEQ multiplex PCR, while the TCRdb copy is restricted to in-frame clones and leaves out a portion. The data contain around 550,000 clones, around 96% of them seen just once; the ten biggest clones take up about 0.064%. Sequenced material: naive CD4+ T cells sorted from blood. Described subset: CD45RA+ positively selected. The receptors were sampled from a woman aged 25 to 39 in good health.

The CDR3 nucleotides are TGTGCCAGCAGCCATTCGACAGGGGTCAGCTCCTACGAGCAGTACTTC. Amino acid sequence: CASSHSTGVSSYEQYF. The V call is TRBV11-2, the J call TRBJ2-7; 8 bases line up with TRBD1. V shed 5 bases, J shed 0 bases, and the junction held 9 bases outside the gene matches. CDR1 is SGHAT and CDR2 is FQNNGV in the germline V gene. The CDR3 totals 16 residues.

The rearrangement uses TRBV18 and TRBJ1-5, with TRBD1 as a possible D gene (6 bases). The V end lost 2 bases, the J end lost 2 bases, and 16 bases lay between the germline ends. This CDR3 has 17 residues. Germline CDR1 is KGHSH and CDR2 is LQKENI. The CDR3 sequence is CASSPGVPGAGNQPQHF. The DNA for the CDR3 is TGTGCCAGCTCACCAGGGGTACCGGGGGCCGGCAATCAGCCCCAGCATTTT.

The rearrangement joins TRBV5-6 to TRBJ2-5, with TRBD1 matching over 9 bases. The CDR3 spans 14 residues. V lost 4 bases to trimming and J lost 3 bases; unmatched junction nucleotides: 4. Germline V CDR1 and CDR2: SGHDT, YYEEEE. The CDR3 DNA reads as TGTGCCAGCAGCCGACAGGGGGTTGAAGAGACCCAGTACTTC. This sequence encodes CASSRQGVEETQYF. Filled out from reference TRBV5-6 and TRBJ2-5, the complete variable domain reads DAGVTQSPTHLIKTRGQQVTLRCSPKSGHDTVSWYQQALGQGPQFIFQYYEEEERQRGNFPDRFSGHQFPNYSSELNVNALLLGDSALYLCASSRQGVEETQYFGPGTRLLVL.

The V call is TRBV28, the J call TRBJ1-4; TRBD1 is a possible D gene (5 bases). The V gene's germline CDR1 is MDHEN and CDR2 SYDVKM. The CDR3 contains 16 residues. Trimming removed 5 bases from V and 0 bases from J, with 13 bases in between. The CDR3 protein is CASSQGSVATNEKLFF. The CDR3 nucleotides are TGTGCCAGCAGTCAGGGATCTGTTGCAACTAATGAAAAACTGTTTTTT.

The chain employs TRBV28 and TRBJ2-6; D could derive from TRBD1 or TRBD2 (6 bases each). V dropped 5 bases and J dropped 0 bases, with 8 bases sitting between them. This CDR3 is built from 15 residues. Germline loops: CDR1 MDHEN, CDR2 SYDVKM. The CDR3 sequence: CASSGGGSGANVLTF. The CDR3 coding sequence is TGTGCCAGCAGTGGAGGGGGCTCTGGGGCCAACGTCCTGACTTTC. Filled out from reference TRBV28 and TRBJ2-6, the complete variable domain reads DVKVTQSSRYLVKRTGEKVFLECVQDMDHENMFWYRQDPGLGLRLIYFSYDVKMKEKGDIPEGYSVSREKKERFSLILESASTNQTSMYLCASSGGGSGANVLTFGAGSRLTVL.

The chain recombines TRBV28 with TRBJ1-2; D remains ambiguous. Per germline, CDR1 MDHEN and CDR2 SYDVKM. This CDR3 has 13 residues. Between the trimmed V and J ends, which lost 3 bases and 4 bases, there was a span of 9 bases. Here the CDR3 reads CASSFQAVYGYTF. The CDR3 DNA is TGTGCCAGCAGTTTCCAAGCAGTCTATGGCTACACCTTC.

Note on this clone: The same CDR3 can be traced to other DNA sequences in this sample. This CDR3 is CASSLAGDEQFF. CDR3 coding DNA: TGCGCCAGCAGCTTGGCAGGGGATGAGCAGTTCTTC. The rearrangement uses TRBV5-1 and TRBJ2-1, with D perhaps matching TRBD1 (6 bases). Germline V lookup: CDR1 SGHRS, CDR2 YFSETQ. Trimming took off 0 bases at V and 8 bases at J, with 6 bases between the two ends. The CDR3 sequence is 12 residues long.

In this sample, this clone turned up once. CDR3 loop: CASSPIDREDQPQHF. CDR3 in DNA: TGTGCCAGCAGTCCAATCGACAGGGAAGATCAGCCCCAGCATTTT. The chain is built from TRBV28 and TRBJ1-5; 7 bases are shared with TRBD1. The germline gives CDR1 MDHEN, CDR2 SYDVKM. Trimming took 5 bases from V and 5 from J; bases not matched to a gene: 9. The CDR3 runs to 15 residues.

The rearrangement joins TRBV28 to TRBJ1-3, with D possibly matching TRBD1 (5 bases). Germline CDR1 MDHEN, CDR2 SYDVKM. The CDR3 is 17 amino acids. V was shortened by 4 bases and J by 1 base, with 17 bases between the two germline ends. CDR3 bases: TGTGCCAGCAGTTGGGGGGGACTTCAGAGGTCTGGAAACACCATATATTTT. It translates to CASSWGGLQRSGNTIYF.

V gene TRBV28 combines with J gene TRBJ2-7, with TRBD2 identical over 11 bases. CDR1 MDHEN and CDR2 SYDVKM come from the germline V gene. This CDR3 region has 16 residues. The J segment lost 5 bases and the V segment lost 3 bases, leaving 9 bases of the junction unmatched. This chain's CDR3 is CASSFPLAGGSDEQYF. The DNA for the CDR3 is TGTGCCAGCAGTTTTCCCCTAGCGGGAGGTAGCGACGAGCAGTACTTC. Based on the CDR3 plus reference TRBV28 and TRBJ2-7, the full variable domain is DVKVTQSSRYLVKRTGEKVFLECVQDMDHENMFWYRQDPGLGLRLIYFSYDVKMKEKGDIPEGYSVSREKKERFSLILESASTNQTSMYLCASSFPLAGGSDEQYFGPGTRLTVT.

Only a few counts were recorded for this clone. The genes are TRBV19 and TRBJ1-1, with D unresolved. The CDR3 consists of 13 residues. Germline CDR1 LNHDA, CDR2 SQIVND (reference sequence). Deletions cut 0 bases from V and 3 bases from J, with 5 bases between. CDR3 region: CASSIDLYTEAFF. For the CDR3, the DNA is TGTGCCAGTAGTATAGATCTGTACACTGAAGCTTTCTTT.

J is TRBJ1-5 and V is TRBV28; D might be TRBD1 (5 bases). This CDR3 has 14 amino acids. Per germline, CDR1 MDHEN and CDR2 SYDVKM. V was trimmed by 2 bases and J by 2 bases, leaving 7 bases between them. This CDR3 is CASSLVQGNQPQHF. The CDR3 bases are TGTGCCAGCAGTTTAGTACAGGGCAATCAGCCCCAGCATTTT.

The chain is built from TRBV28 and TRBJ2-7; TRBD2 might be the D (6 bases). From germline, CDR1 is MDHEN and CDR2 SYDVKM. Between the trimmed V and J ends, which lost 6 bases and 2 bases, there was a span of 11 bases. This CDR3 is built from 13 residues. Here the CDR3 reads CASRTLAPYEQYF. In DNA, the CDR3 is TGTGCCAGCAGGACACTAGCCCCCTACGAGCAGTACTTC.

The CDR3 reads CARSYIQGSIDGYTF. DNA of the CDR3: TGTGCCAGAAGTTATATACAGGGAAGCATTGATGGCTACACCTTC. V usage is TRBV5-3 and J usage is TRBJ1-2; TRBD1 might be the D (6 bases). TRBV5-3 is reported as an ORF; its role is uncertain. Trimming pared 5 bases from V and 6 bases from J, leaving 20 bases between. The CDR3 sequence is 15 residues long.

V is TRBV5-8 and J is TRBJ1-2; maybe TRBD1 (6 bases). Germline V CDR1 and CDR2: SGHTS, YDEGEE. The ends were cut back, 0 bases at V and 4 bases at J, with 13 bases in the middle. The CDR3 length is 15 residues. CDR3 sequence reads: CASSLGTESPYGYTF. CDR3 DNA sequence: TGTGCCAGCAGCTTGGGGACAGAGTCACCCTATGGCTACACCTTC.